What follows are 3 T cell receptor beta chains derived from one specimen sequenced in a study of blood T cell repertoires in COVID-19. Using immunoSEQ multiplex PCR, the repertoire was profiled, and TCRdb retains in-frame clones only, with some absent. The sample comprises around 300,000 clones, about 89% of which are singletons, and 2% to 2.5% rests with the top ten. Sequenced material: peripheral blood. The receptors derive from a woman younger than 45 with COVID-19, enrolled during active disease.

The rearrangement uses TRBV2 and TRBJ1-4, with 10 bases matching TRBD1. Germline CDR1 reads SNHLY; CDR2 reads FYNNEI. The J segment lost 8 bases and the V segment lost 9 bases, leaving 6 bases of the junction unmatched. The CDR3 length is 13 residues. Here the CDR3 reads CASRQGAGEKLFF. The CDR3 region has the DNA TGTGCCAGTCGACAGGGGGCAGGGGAAAAACTGTTTTTT. The full variable domain, with the rest looked up from reference TRBV2 and TRBJ1-4, is EPEVTQTPSHQVTQMGQEVILRCVPISNHLYFYWYRQILGQKVEFLVSFYNNEISEKSEIFDDQFSVERPDGSNFTLKIRSTKLEDSAMYFCASRQGAGEKLFFGSGTQLSVL.

This chain joins TRBV10-3 and TRBJ1-1; perhaps TRBD1 as D (5 bases). The ends were cut back, 4 bases at V and 3 bases at J, with 9 bases in the middle. The length of the CDR3 is 13 residues. In germline, CDR1 is ENHRY, CDR2 SYGVKD. DNA for the CDR3: TGTGCCATCAGTGGGGGGGGAGACACTGAAGCTTTCTTT. It translates to CAISGGGDTEAFF.

This clone has only one observation. The rearrangement uses TRBV3-1 (or the pseudogene TRBV3-2) and TRBJ2-1, with D tentatively TRBD2 (7 bases). CDR3 length equals 16 residues. V lost 1 base and J lost 7, with 17 bases in between. Germline V gives CDR1 LGHDT, CDR2 YNNKEL (reference sequence). This CDR3 is CASSQGGGGVLNEQFF. CDR3 DNA sequence: TGTGCCAGCAGCCAAGGGGGAGGGGGAGTCCTAAATGAGCAGTTCTTC.